These T cell receptor beta chains were read from a single sample in a study of blood T cell repertoires in COVID-19. Method: immunoSEQ multiplex PCR; TCRdb's copy keeps in-frame clones and lacks some. The sample lists about 91,000 clones; over 60% were seen once. Specimen: peripheral blood. These receptors were obtained from an older man with acute or convalescent COVID-19. The CDR3 runs from the conserved cysteine through the conserved F or W. D genes are given only for firm matches. Size is stated for part of the rows, as once, few or many counts, or as a class when the clone is expanded.

v_gene	len	d_gene	abundance	j_gene	CDR3aa	CDR3nt
TRBV6-5	14	.	.	TRBJ2-7	CASQTGTLTYEQYF	TGTGCCAGCCAGACCGGGACACTAACCTACGAGCAGTACTTC
TRBV6-5	15	.	.	TRBJ1-1	CASSYGGRGSTEAFF	TGTGCCAGCAGTTACGGCGGCCGTGGGAGCACTGAAGCTTTCTTT
TRBV24-1	14	.	.	TRBJ2-2	CATSETDWTGELFF	TGTGCCACCAGTGAGACTGACTGGACCGGGGAGCTGTTTTTT
TRBV13	13	TRBD1	once	TRBJ1-2	CASSGQEYYGYTF	TGTGCCAGCAGCGGACAGGAATACTATGGCTACACCTTC
TRBV27	13	.	.	TRBJ1-3	CASAPGAGNTIYF	TGTGCCAGCGCGCCCGGAGCTGGAAACACCATATATTTT
TRBV5-1	15	TRBD1	.	TRBJ1-1	CASSYGTTGTTEAFF	TGCGCCAGCAGCTACGGCACGACAGGGACCACTGAAGCTTTCTTT
TRBV24-1	16	.	.	TRBJ2-1	CATSDHDPRAYNEQFF	TGTGCCACCAGTGATCACGATCCTCGGGCCTACAATGAGCAGTTCTTC
TRBV28	17	.	.	TRBJ1-5	CASSPPPGARKAQPQHF	TGTGCCAGCAGTCCACCGCCCGGAGCTAGGAAGGCACAGCCCCAGCATTTT
TRBV2	15	.	.	TRBJ2-3	CASSQGTLFTDTQYF	TGTGCCAGCAGCCAGGGCACATTGTTCACAGATACGCAGTATTTT
TRBV19	15	TRBD1	many	TRBJ1-1	CASIGSGTGNTEAFF	TGTGCCAGTATAGGGTCGGGGACAGGCAACACTGAAGCTTTCTTT
TRBV7-2	15	TRBD1	few	TRBJ1-5	CASSLGQGLNQPQHF	TGTGCCAGCAGCTTAGGACAGGGCCTTAATCAGCCCCAGCATTTT
TRBV2	15	.	once	TRBJ1-4	CASSEPNRVNEKLFF	TGTGCCAGCAGTGAACCCAACAGAGTTAATGAAAAACTGTTTTTT
TRBV5-6	15	.	.	TRBJ1-1	CASSYSDNPNTEAFF	TGTGCCAGCAGCTACTCGGACAACCCGAACACTGAAGCTTTCTTT
TRBV27	13	.	.	TRBJ2-5	CASSLEPLGAQYF	TGTGCCAGCAGTTTGGAACCCCTCGGGGCCCAGTACTTC
TRBV7-2	15	TRBD1	.	TRBJ2-3	CASSSRGQNTDTQYF	TGTGCCAGCAGCTCAAGGGGACAGAACACAGATACGCAGTATTTT
TRBV10-2	16	TRBD2	once	TRBJ2-3	CASSESLAGGPDTQYF	TGCGCCAGCAGTGAGTCTCTAGCGGGAGGTCCCGATACGCAGTATTTT
TRBV28	15	.	.	TRBJ2-2	CASRRRGRDTGELFF	TGTGCCAGCAGAAGGAGGGGGCGCGACACCGGGGAGCTGTTTTTT
TRBV29-1	14	.	.	TRBJ1-2	CSVEEPGDPYGYTF	TGCAGCGTTGAAGAGCCAGGGGACCCCTATGGCTACACCTTC
TRBV28	14	.	.	TRBJ1-4	CAAASGVTNEKLFF	TGTGCCGCGGCGAGTGGAGTAACTAATGAAAAACTGTTTTTT
TRBV4-1	14	.	few	TRBJ1-2	CASSQLTANYGYTF	TGCGCCAGCAGCCAACTCACAGCTAACTATGGCTACACCTTC
TRBV2	15	.	few	TRBJ2-7	CASSDMAGKWGEQYF	TGTGCCAGCAGTGACATGGCAGGGAAGTGGGGAGAGCAGTACTTC
TRBV2	13	.	.	TRBJ1-2	CASSGQPNYGYTF	TGTGCCAGCAGTGGACAGCCCAACTATGGCTACACCTTC
TRBV6-4	15	.	.	TRBJ1-1	CASREQTGFNTEAFF	TGTGCCAGCAGGGAACAGACAGGCTTCAACACTGAAGCTTTCTTT
TRBV7-3	13	TRBD1	.	TRBJ1-1	CASSLRSGTAAFF	TGTGCCAGCAGCTTACGATCCGGGACAGCAGCTTTCTTT
TRBV5-4	17	TRBD2	.	TRBJ2-3	CASSRGRGRGGTDTQYF	TGTGCCAGCAGCCGAGGGAGGGGACGCGGGGGCACAGATACGCAGTATTTT
TRBV28	14	TRBD1	.	TRBJ1-5	CASTTGVGNQPQHF	TGTGCCAGCACCACAGGGGTAGGGAATCAGCCCCAGCATTTT
TRBV25-1	12	.	.	TRBJ1-1	CASSSSGAEAFF	TGTGCCAGCAGCTCCTCGGGAGCTGAAGCTTTCTTT
TRBV11-3	17	TRBD2	.	TRBJ2-1	CASSTSLSGSVGNEQFF	TGTGCCAGCAGCACCAGCCTTAGCGGGAGTGTAGGCAATGAGCAGTTCTTC
TRBV28	15	TRBD1	.	TRBJ1-4	CASSFGDSDNEKLFF	TGTGCCAGCAGTTTCGGGGACAGCGATAATGAAAAACTGTTTTTT
TRBV19	14	.	few	TRBJ1-6	CASEDHNRNSPLHF	TGTGCCAGCGAGGATCACAATCGTAATTCACCCCTCCACTTT
TRBV6-6	13	.	.	TRBJ2-1	CASSLTGYNEQFF	TGTGCCAGCAGCCTGACAGGATACAATGAGCAGTTCTTC
TRBV14	19	TRBD1	.	TRBJ2-5	CASSQGVGSSQGARETQYF	TGTGCCAGCAGCCAAGGGGTGGGTTCGTCGCAGGGGGCTCGAGAGACCCAGTACTTC
TRBV6-5	15	TRBD1	.	TRBJ2-2	CASSPTGQGPGELFF	TGTGCCAGCAGTCCCACAGGACAGGGACCCGGGGAGCTGTTTTTT
TRBV7-9	13	.	few	TRBJ1-1	CASRGGRESEAFF	TGTGCCAGCAGAGGGGGACGGGAAAGTGAAGCTTTCTTT
TRBV27	15	TRBD1	.	TRBJ2-2	CASSLHRGDTGELFF	TGTGCCAGCAGTTTGCACAGGGGGGACACCGGGGAGCTGTTTTTT
TRBV2	17	.	.	TRBJ1-3	CASSGGGTSISGNTIYF	TGTGCCAGCAGTGGGGGGGGTACTTCAATCTCTGGAAACACCATATATTTT
TRBV5-4	14	.	.	TRBJ1-2	CASTFIQGQGGYTF	TGTGCCAGCACCTTTATACAGGGCCAGGGTGGCTACACCTTC
TRBV5-1	15	TRBD1	.	TRBJ1-1	CASSSGQGANTEAFF	TGCGCCAGCAGCAGCGGACAGGGCGCGAACACTGAAGCTTTCTTT
TRBV6-5	15	TRBD1	once	TRBJ2-3	CASSREGVGQGTQYF	TGTGCCAGCAGTCGTGAAGGCGTAGGACAGGGTACGCAGTATTTT
TRBV5-1	17	TRBD2	.	TRBJ2-1	CASSFGLAGGPIHEQFF	TGCGCCAGCAGCTTCGGGTTAGCGGGGGGGCCGATACATGAGCAGTTCTTC
TRBV5-4	13	.	once	TRBJ1-2	CASSWAGSYGYTF	TGTGCCAGCAGCTGGGCGGGGAGCTACGGCTACACCTTC
TRBV6-6	16	TRBD1	.	TRBJ1-5	CASSFRQGGSNQPQHF	TGTGCCAGCAGTTTCAGACAGGGAGGAAGCAATCAGCCCCAGCATTTT
TRBV6-1	13	.	.	TRBJ1-1	CASSDAQGTEAFF	TGTGCCAGCAGTGACGCACAGGGCACTGAAGCTTTCTTT
TRBV7-2	13	TRBD1	.	TRBJ1-2	CASSQDRGHGYTF	TGTGCCAGCAGCCAGGACAGGGGCCATGGCTACACCTTC
TRBV11-2	14	TRBD2	.	TRBJ2-1	CASSLRGTSGREFF	TGTGCCAGCAGCTTAAGAGGGACTAGCGGGAGAGAGTTCTTC
TRBV9	15	TRBD1	.	TRBJ2-4	CASSVGQGRGNIQYF	TGTGCCAGCAGCGTAGGACAGGGAAGAGGAAACATTCAGTACTTC
TRBV19	17	TRBD2	few	TRBJ2-5	CASSIRLAGGHQETQYF	TGTGCCAGTAGTATTCGACTAGCGGGAGGACACCAAGAGACCCAGTACTTC
TRBV4-1	14	.	.	TRBJ1-1	CASSPTGGNTEAFF	TGCGCCAGCAGCCCTACAGGTGGGAACACTGAAGCTTTCTTT
TRBV28	14	.	.	TRBJ1-1	CASSKFGGRTEAFF	TGTGCCAGCAGTAAATTCGGGGGGCGAACTGAAGCTTTCTTT
TRBV6-5	15	TRBD1	.	TRBJ2-3	CASSPTGASTDTQYF	TGTGCCAGCAGTCCTACAGGGGCTAGCACAGATACGCAGTATTTT
TRBV2	12	.	.	TRBJ2-7	CASNYQGYEQYF	TGTGCCAGCAACTACCAGGGTTACGAGCAGTACTTC
TRBV7-2	15	TRBD1	.	TRBJ1-2	CASSLHGTGGSGYTF	TGTGCCAGCAGCTTACACGGGACAGGGGGTAGTGGCTACACCTTC
TRBV6-5	15	.	few	TRBJ1-5	CASSRGDGANQPQHF	TGTGCCAGCAGTCGAGGCGACGGTGCCAATCAGCCCCAGCATTTT
TRBV27	12	.	.	TRBJ1-5	CASSLTGQPQHF	TGTGCCAGCAGTTTAACGGGACAGCCCCAGCATTTT
TRBV5-6	14	TRBD1	.	TRBJ1-5	CASSQGAAGQPQHF	TGTGCCAGCAGCCAGGGGGCGGCTGGTCAGCCCCAGCATTTT
TRBV3-1/TRBV3-2	18	.	.	TRBJ2-3	CASSQHPTGIDHTDTQYF	TGTGCCAGCAGCCAACATCCTACAGGGATTGACCACACAGATACGCAGTATTTT
TRBV29-1	15	TRBD1	.	TRBJ2-5	CSANRDRGRRETQYF	TGCAGCGCCAACCGGGACAGGGGTCGGAGAGAGACCCAGTACTTC
TRBV5-4	12	.	.	TRBJ1-2	CASSGADHGYTF	TGTGCCAGCAGCGGGGCAGATCATGGCTACACCTTC